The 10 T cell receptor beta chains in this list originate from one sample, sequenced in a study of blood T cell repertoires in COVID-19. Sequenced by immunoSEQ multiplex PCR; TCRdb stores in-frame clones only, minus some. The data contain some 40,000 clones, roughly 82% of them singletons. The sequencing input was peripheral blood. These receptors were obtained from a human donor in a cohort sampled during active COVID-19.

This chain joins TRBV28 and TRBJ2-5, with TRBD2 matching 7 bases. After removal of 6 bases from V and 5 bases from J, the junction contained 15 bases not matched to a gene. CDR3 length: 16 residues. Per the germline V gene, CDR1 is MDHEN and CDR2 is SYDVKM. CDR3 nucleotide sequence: TGTGCCAGCAGATCCCTGACTAGCCCATTGGGGGAGACCCAGTACTTC. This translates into CASRSLTSPLGETQYF.

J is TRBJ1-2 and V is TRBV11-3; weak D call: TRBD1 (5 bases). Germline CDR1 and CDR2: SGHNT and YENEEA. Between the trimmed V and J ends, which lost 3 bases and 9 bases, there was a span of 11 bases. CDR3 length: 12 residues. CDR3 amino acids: CASSLGPGSYTF. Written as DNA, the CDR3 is TGTGCCAGCAGCTTGGGCCCAGGGAGCTACACCTTC.

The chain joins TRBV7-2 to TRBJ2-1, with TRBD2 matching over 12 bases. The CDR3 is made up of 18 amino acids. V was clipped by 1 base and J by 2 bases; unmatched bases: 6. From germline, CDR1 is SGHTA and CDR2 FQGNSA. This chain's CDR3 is CASSLGLAGGGPYNEQFF. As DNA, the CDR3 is TGTGCCAGCAGCTTAGGGCTAGCGGGAGGGGGACCCTACAATGAGCAGTTCTTC.

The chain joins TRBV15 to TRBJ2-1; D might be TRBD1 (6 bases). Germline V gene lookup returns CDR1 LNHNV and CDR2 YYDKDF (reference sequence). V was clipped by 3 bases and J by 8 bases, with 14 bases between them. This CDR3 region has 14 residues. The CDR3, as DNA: TGTGCCACCAGCAGGAACAGGGCGGACTATGAGCAGTTCTTC. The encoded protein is CATSRNRADYEQFF.

Here the CDR3 reads CASSIGGGRARETQYF. DNA for the CDR3: TGTGCCAGCAGCATTGGGGGCGGGAGGGCCAGGGAGACCCAGTACTTC. This rearrangement joins TRBV5-4 to TRBJ2-5, with 9 bases fitting TRBD2. Losses at the gene ends were 4 bases for V and 5 bases for J; bases not matched to a gene: 12. Looked up from germline, CDR1 is SGHNT and CDR2 is YYREEE (reference sequence). The CDR3 has 16 residues.

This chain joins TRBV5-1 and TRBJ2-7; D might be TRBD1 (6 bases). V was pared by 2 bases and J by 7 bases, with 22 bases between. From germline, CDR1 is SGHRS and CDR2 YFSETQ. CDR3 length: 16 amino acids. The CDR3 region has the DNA TGCGCCAGCAGCTTAAGAACTACAGGGCCATCGAGGGAGCAGTACTTC. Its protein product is CASSLRTTGPSREQYF.

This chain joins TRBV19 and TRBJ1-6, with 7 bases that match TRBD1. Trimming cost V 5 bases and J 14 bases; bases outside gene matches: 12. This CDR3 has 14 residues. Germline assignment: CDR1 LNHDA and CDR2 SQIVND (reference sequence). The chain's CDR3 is CASSRGQEAGALHF. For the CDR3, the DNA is TGTGCCAGTAGTCGCGGACAGGAGGCGGGTGCCCTCCACTTT.

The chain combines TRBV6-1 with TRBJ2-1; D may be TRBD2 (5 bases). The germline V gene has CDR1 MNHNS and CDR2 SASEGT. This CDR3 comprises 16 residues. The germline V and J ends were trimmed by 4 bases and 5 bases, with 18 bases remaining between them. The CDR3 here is CASSGLTRNPNNEQFF. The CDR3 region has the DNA TGTGCCAGCAGTGGACTCACTAGAAACCCAAACAATGAGCAGTTCTTC.

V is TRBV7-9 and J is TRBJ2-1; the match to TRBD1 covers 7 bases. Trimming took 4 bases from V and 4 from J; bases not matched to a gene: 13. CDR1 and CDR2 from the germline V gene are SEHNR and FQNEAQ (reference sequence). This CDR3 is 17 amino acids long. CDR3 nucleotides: TGTGCCAGCAGCTCCCCCGCCGGGACAGAATCTTACAATGAGCAGTTCTTC. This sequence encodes CASSSPAGTESYNEQFF.

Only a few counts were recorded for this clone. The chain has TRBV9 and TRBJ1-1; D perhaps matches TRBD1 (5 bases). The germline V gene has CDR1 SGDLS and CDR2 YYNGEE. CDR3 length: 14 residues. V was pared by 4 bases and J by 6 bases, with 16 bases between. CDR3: CASSPEGMEAEAFF. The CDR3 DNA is TGTGCCAGCAGCCCGGAGGGGATGGAAGCTGAAGCTTTCTTT. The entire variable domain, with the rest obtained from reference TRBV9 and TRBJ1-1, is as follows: DSGVTQTPKHLITATGQRVTLRCSPRSGDLSVYWYQQSLDQGLQFLIQYYNGEERAKGNILERFSAQQFPDLHSELNLSSLELGDSALYFCASSPEGMEAEAFFGQGTRLTVV.